A single sample is the source of the 20 T cell receptor beta chains below, sequenced in a study of blood T cells in healthy people across ages. A second PCR, run for about 7 to 11 cycles, used a sample-barcoded 5' primer plus a J-beta primer mix. TCRdb re-analysed the 5' RACE reads in MiXCR, keeping a single row per CDR3 protein. This table has around 2 million distinct CDR3 sequences, about two fifths appearing once. Material for sequencing was blood. The receptors were sampled from a human donor in good health.

There are a few counts of this clonotype. The chain joins TRBV7-2 to TRBJ1-1; D not certain. CDR1 is SGHTA, CDR2 FQGNSA, per germline. The CDR3 runs 14 residues. Trimming left V 1 base short and J 3 bases short, with 9 bases between. CDR3 sequence reads: CASSLVPEDTEAFF. CDR3 DNA sequence: TGTGCCAGCAGCTTAGTTCCGGAGGACACTGAAGCTTTCTTT. The whole variable domain, filled in from reference TRBV7-2 and TRBJ1-1, reads GAGVSQSPSNKVTEKGKDVELRCDPISGHTALYWYRQSLGQGLEFLIYFQGNSAPDKSGLPSDRFSAERTGGSVSTLTIQRTQQEDSAVYLCASSLVPEDTEAFFGQGTRLTVV.

This clonotype showed up just a few times. The chain carries TRBV30 and TRBJ1-1; D not resolved. Germline assignment: CDR1 GTSNPN and CDR2 SVGIG (reference sequence). V was pared by 5 bases and J by 3 bases, with 10 bases between. The CDR3 consists of 12 residues. CDR3: CAWGPWDTEAFF. The CDR3 DNA reads TGTGCCTGGGGACCCTGGGACACTGAAGCTTTCTTT.

This clonotype was counted a few times. V usage is TRBV12-3 or TRBV12-4 and J usage is TRBJ2-3, with TRBD1 matching over 8 bases. The junction had 5 bases not matched to a gene; V was cut back by 5 bases and J by 1 base. This CDR3 has 15 amino acids. For the CDR3, the DNA is TGTGCCAGCAGTCAAGGACAGGGCCGCACAGATACGCAGTATTTT. Translated: CASSQGQGRTDTQYF.

Turning to this clonotype: A junction boundary mismatches the germline segment, possibly from a read error. The chain carries TRBV20-1 and TRBJ1-2; D is uncertain. The CDR3 runs to 15 residues. Germline-derived CDR1 and CDR2 are DFQATT and SNEGSKA (reference sequence). The CDR3 sequence: CSAPASRQVNYGHTF. The CDR3 DNA is TGCAGTGCTCCAGCGAGTCGGCAGGTCAACTATGGCCACACCTTC.

V and J are TRBV28 and TRBJ2-7; 11 bases match TRBD2. V dropped 5 bases and J dropped 0; count of bases not matched to a gene: 3. This CDR3 is 15 amino acids long. The V gene's germline CDR1 is MDHEN and CDR2 SYDVKM. Written as DNA, the CDR3 is TGTGCCAGCAGTGACCTAGCGGGGGGCTCCTACGAGCAGTACTTC. It yields the protein CASSDLAGGSYEQYF. Supplemented by reference TRBV28 and TRBJ2-7, the full variable domain reads DVKVTQSSRYLVKRTGEKVFLECVQDMDHENMFWYRQDPGLGLRLIYFSYDVKMKEKGDIPEGYSVSREKKERFSLILESASTNQTSMYLCASSDLAGGSYEQYFGPGTRLTVT.

This clonotype occurred once. The chain has TRBV29-1 and TRBJ2-4; 9 bases map to TRBD1. The J call may not be correct, given that the DNA end is closer to TRBJ2-7. Germline-derived CDR1 and CDR2 are SQVTM and ANQGSEA. The CDR3 extends over 15 amino acids. CDR3 residues: CSVESDRGESYEQYF. The CDR3 DNA is TGCAGCGTTGAATCAGACAGGGGGGAGTCCTACGAGCAGTACTTC.

The CDR3 is CATSGDRSTDTQYF. In DNA, the CDR3 is TGTGCCACCAGCGGGGACAGAAGCACAGATACGCAGTATTTT. The chain uses TRBV15 and TRBJ2-3; TRBD1 matches 7 bases. V trimming: 5 bases; J trimming: 0 bases; junction bases outside the gene matches: 2. CDR3 size: 14 residues. In germline, CDR1 is LNHNV, CDR2 YYDKDF (reference sequence).

This clonotype turned up a few times. CDR3 residues: CAISEESGLSLSYGYTF. The CDR3 DNA reads TGTGCCATCAGCGAGGAATCGGGGTTAAGCCTATCCTATGGCTACACCTTC. The chain couples TRBV10-3 to TRBJ1-2, with D uncertain. The CDR3 contains 17 residues. The germline V gene has CDR1 ENHRY and CDR2 SYGVKD. The V gene lost 6 bases and the J gene lost 4 bases, with 24 bases spanning the gap.

This clonotype was counted between two and nine times. This chain links TRBV5-1 with TRBJ2-7; TRBD2 matches at 9 bases. CDR3 size: 15 residues. J lost 3 bases, V lost 3 bases, and 7 bases had no gene match. Germline V gene lookup returns CDR1 SGHRS and CDR2 YFSETQ. CDR3 region: CASSSETSGVYEQYF. As DNA, the CDR3 is TGCGCCAGCAGCTCCGAGACTAGCGGCGTCTACGAGCAGTACTTC.

The chain recombines TRBV4-1 with TRBJ1-2; 7 bases line up with TRBD1. Germline V gene data show CDR1 as MGHRA and CDR2 as YSYEKL. V was pared by 2 bases and J by 4 bases, with 7 bases of the junction left unmatched. The CDR3 runs to 15 residues. The CDR3 sequence is CASSQPRDSGYGYTF. For the CDR3, the DNA is TGCGCCAGCAGCCAACCGCGGGACAGCGGCTATGGCTACACCTTC.

The chain combines TRBV7-2 with TRBJ2-5; tentative D call: TRBD2 (6 bases). There are 14 residues in the CDR3. With 7 bases removed from V and 4 bases from J, the gap between germline ends came to 16 bases. Germline CDR1 reads SGHTA; CDR2 reads FQGNSA. The CDR3 DNA follows: TGTGCCAGCACCCGCGGGACGATGGGAGAGACCCAGTACTTC. This encodes CASTRGTMGETQYF.

The table lists this clonotype with a few counts. The rearrangement joins TRBV7-9 to TRBJ1-2; a possible D gene is TRBD1 (6 bases). Germline V gene lookup returns CDR1 SEHNR and CDR2 FQNEAQ (reference sequence). Between the trimmed V and J ends, which lost 4 bases and 0 bases, there was a span of 9 bases. This CDR3 contains 14 residues. The CDR3: CASSWGTTNYGYTF. CDR3 DNA sequence: TGTGCCAGCAGCTGGGGGACAACTAACTATGGCTACACCTTC.

The sample holds a few counts of this clonotype. The rearrangement uses TRBV7-8 and TRBJ2-5, with 7 bases fitting TRBD1. The V and J ends lost 1 base and 13 bases, in that order; junction bases with no gene match: 24. The CDR3 is 18 residues long. Germline V gene data show CDR1 as SGHVS and CDR2 as FQNEAQ. CDR3 residues: CASSLEPFGTARGIGWYF. For the CDR3, the DNA is TGTGCCAGCAGCTTAGAGCCCTTCGGGACAGCGAGAGGTATTGGTTGGTACTTC.

V gene TRBV11-2 combines with J gene TRBJ2-1; 9 bases align to TRBD1. The V segment lost 8 bases and the J segment 4 bases; nucleotides outside the gene matches: 12. CDR1 is SGHAT, CDR2 FQNNGV, per germline. The CDR3 runs to 16 residues. CDR3 protein: CASGSPGTGKYNEQFF. The CDR3 coding sequence is TGTGCCAGCGGCTCCCCCGGGACAGGGAAATACAATGAGCAGTTCTTC.

The genes are TRBV7-2 and TRBJ2-7; D tentatively reads TRBD1 or TRBD2 (5 bases each). Trimming shortened V by 1 base and J by 6 bases, and 16 bases separated the two germline ends. The CDR3 loop spans 15 amino acids. Germline lookup yields CDR1 SGHTA and CDR2 FQGNSA. CDR3: CASSLVLSMGVEQYF. The CDR3 DNA follows: TGTGCCAGCAGCTTAGTTCTATCGATGGGGGTCGAGCAGTACTTC.

J is TRBJ2-1 and V is TRBV15; TRBD2 matches at 8 bases. The CDR3 contains 14 residues. In germline, CDR1 is LNHNV, CDR2 YYDKDF (reference sequence). V lost 8 bases, J lost 4 bases, and 7 bases stayed unmatched. CDR3 protein: CATAGGLEYNEQFF. Written as DNA, the CDR3 is TGTGCCACCGCCGGGGGACTAGAATACAATGAGCAGTTCTTC.

V and J are TRBV5-6 and TRBJ1-1, with TRBD1 matching 12 bases. V shed 5 bases and J 4 bases; nucleotides not matched to a gene: 9. CDR3 length: 16 amino acids. CDR1 is SGHDT and CDR2 is YYEEEE in the germline V gene. The CDR3 DNA reads TGTGCCAGCAGGTCCCGGGACAGGGGGCTTGGCACTGAAGCTTTCTTT. Residues: CASRSRDRGLGTEAFF.

This clonotype was found a few times. The V and J genes are TRBV9 and TRBJ2-5; D might be TRBD2 (6 bases). In germline, CDR1 is SGDLS, CDR2 YYNGEE. There are 15 residues in the CDR3. V was cut by 0 bases and J by 2 bases, with 11 bases left in between. CDR3 sequence: CASSVADYTQETQYF. For the CDR3, the DNA is TGTGCCAGCAGCGTAGCGGACTATACTCAAGAGACCCAGTACTTC.

This sequence joins TRBV12-3 or TRBV12-4 and TRBJ1-1; weak D call: TRBD1 (5 bases). This CDR3 comprises 15 residues. V was shortened by 5 bases and J by 1 base, with 14 bases between the two germline ends. The DNA of the CDR3 is TGTGCCAGCAGTCCCAGGGTTGGGACGAACACTGAAGCTTTCTTT. It codes for CASSPRVGTNTEAFF.

The chain couples TRBV6-6 to TRBJ1-2; 10 nucleotides align to TRBD1. V was pared by 7 bases and J by 4 bases, with 9 bases of the junction left unmatched. CDR1 MNHNY and CDR2 SVGAGI come from the germline V gene (reference sequence). The CDR3 sequence is 15 residues long. The CDR3 is CASTPRTGGSYGYTF. CDR3 sequence (DNA): TGTGCCAGCACTCCTCGGACAGGGGGAAGCTATGGCTACACCTTC.